The rows below give T cell receptor beta chains drawn from one sample of a study of control samples from healthy donors and cancer patients. The assay was immunoSEQ multiplex PCR, and TCRdb's table has in-frame clones only and misses some. The data show over 100,000 clones, around nine tenths seen once. Specimen: blood. Receptors were obtained from a man over 45 in good health. Each CDR3 is given with its conserved first and last residue. The order of the fields is CDR3 protein, CDR3 DNA, J gene, D gene, clone size, V gene. The D gene is left open where the match is weak. Clone size is shown for a subset of rows, as once, few, many or a class of expanded clone.

CDR3 protein: CSAYGKVEAFF; CDR3 DNA: TGCAGCGCCTACGGTAAAGTTGAAGCTTTCTTT; J gene: TRBJ1-1; D gene: .; clone size: .; V gene: TRBV29-1
CDR3 protein: CASSPTTGFTGELFF; CDR3 DNA: TGTGCCAGCAGCCCAACGACAGGGTTCACCGGGGAGCTGTTTTTT; J gene: TRBJ2-2; D gene: TRBD1; clone size: few; V gene: TRBV5-4
CDR3 protein: CASSPFSGDNSPLHF; CDR3 DNA: TGTGCCAGCTCACCTTTTTCAGGGGACAATTCACCCCTCCACTTT; J gene: TRBJ1-6; D gene: .; clone size: .; V gene: TRBV18
CDR3 protein: CASSITLGGESDNEQFF; CDR3 DNA: TGTGCCAGTAGTATCACGTTAGGGGGGGAATCTGACAATGAGCAGTTCTTC; J gene: TRBJ2-1; D gene: .; clone size: .; V gene: TRBV19
CDR3 protein: CASSDWSSYNSPLHF; CDR3 DNA: TGTGCCAGCAGTGACTGGAGCTCCTATAATTCACCCCTCCACTTT; J gene: TRBJ1-6; D gene: .; clone size: .; V gene: TRBV2
CDR3 protein: CASSSESGNTIYF; CDR3 DNA: TGCGCCAGCAGCTCGGAATCTGGAAACACCATATATTTT; J gene: TRBJ1-3; D gene: .; clone size: .; V gene: TRBV5-1
CDR3 protein: CATSRGGQQTGELFF; CDR3 DNA: TGTGCCACCAGCAGAGGCGGACAGCAGACCGGGGAGCTGTTTTTT; J gene: TRBJ2-2; D gene: .; clone size: .; V gene: TRBV15
CDR3 protein: CASSLGGTDYGYTF; CDR3 DNA: TGTGCCAGCAGTCTCGGAGGGACAGACTATGGCTACACCTTC; J gene: TRBJ1-2; D gene: TRBD1; clone size: .; V gene: TRBV27
CDR3 protein: CASRTGSAEAFF; CDR3 DNA: TGTGCCAGCAGGACAGGGTCGGCTGAAGCTTTCTTT; J gene: TRBJ1-1; D gene: TRBD1; clone size: .; V gene: TRBV28
CDR3 protein: CSVEVPGQDYEQYF; CDR3 DNA: TGCAGCGTTGAAGTTCCAGGACAGGACTACGAGCAGTACTTC; J gene: TRBJ2-7; D gene: TRBD1; clone size: .; V gene: TRBV29-1
CDR3 protein: CASSATTGGWDGYTF; CDR3 DNA: TGTGCCAGCAGCGCAACCACGGGAGGGTGGGATGGCTACACCTTC; J gene: TRBJ1-2; D gene: .; clone size: .; V gene: TRBV9
CDR3 protein: CASSYSGANVLTF; CDR3 DNA: TGTGCCAGCAGTTATTCTGGGGCCAACGTCCTGACTTTC; J gene: TRBJ2-6; D gene: .; clone size: .; V gene: TRBV6-2/TRBV6-3